The 16 T cell receptor beta chains below come from one sample, sequenced in a study of blood T cell repertoires in COVID-19. Some clones are missing from TCRdb's copy, which holds only in-frame ones; the method was immunoSEQ multiplex PCR. The table shows about 97,000 clones, with 80% to 90% occurring only once. The sequenced material came from peripheral blood. The receptors originated from a human donor in a cohort sampled during active COVID-19.

V and J are TRBV2 and TRBJ1-2, with D perhaps matching TRBD1 (5 bases). This CDR3 is 13 amino acids long. V was cut by 0 bases and J by 8 bases, with 10 bases left in between. In germline, CDR1 is SNHLY, CDR2 FYNNEI. DNA of the CDR3: TGTGCCAGCAGTGAAGCCCAGGGCGGAGGCTACACCTTC. Its translation is CASSEAQGGGYTF.

In its sample, this clone was seen once. The chain employs TRBV6-2 or TRBV6-3 and TRBJ2-1, with TRBD2 as a possible D gene (6 bases). Germline-derived CDR1 and CDR2 are MNHEY and SVGEGT. The ends were cut back, 3 bases at V and 2 bases at J, with 14 bases in the middle. This CDR3 spans 16 amino acids. CDR3 in DNA: TGTGCCAGCAGTTATCCTTCGGGGGAGCCCTACAATGAGCAGTTCTTC. This encodes CASSYPSGEPYNEQFF.

This clone came up once. This chain uses TRBV19 with TRBJ2-3, with D possibly TRBD2 on 5 matching bases. Trimming removed 0 bases from V and 7 bases from J, with 20 bases in between. Germline CDR1 is LNHDA and CDR2 is SQIVND (reference sequence). There are 17 residues in the CDR3. CDR3 sequence (DNA): TGTGCCAGTAGTATAGATTCTGGGGTGGCGCCGGGGAATACGCAGTATTTT. It yields the protein CASSIDSGVAPGNTQYF.

V and J are TRBV19 and TRBJ2-7; 9 bases fit TRBD1. CDR1 and CDR2 (germline): LNHDA, SQIVND (reference sequence). J gave up 5 bases and V 6 bases, and 5 bases lay outside the gene matches. The CDR3 sequence is 13 residues long. The CDR3 region has the DNA TGTGCCAGTAGGGACAGGGGTTCAAACGAGCAGTACTTC. Translated, it gives CASRDRGSNEQYF.

This clone was counted a few times. The chain carries TRBV28 and TRBJ2-6, with a possible D match to TRBD2 (5 bases). Germline V CDR1 and CDR2: MDHEN, SYDVKM. Trimming removed 5 bases from V and 4 bases from J, with 15 bases in between. The CDR3 is 16 amino acids. The CDR3 DNA follows: TGTGCCAGCAGTCACACTGGACTCGGAGGGGCCAACGTCCTGACTTTC. The encoded protein is CASSHTGLGGANVLTF.

The rearrangement uses TRBV4-1 and TRBJ2-3; TRBD1 aligns across 12 bases. V shed 0 bases, J shed 4 bases, and the junction held 5 bases outside the gene matches. Germline V gene data show CDR1 as MGHRA and CDR2 as YSYEKL. The CDR3 loop spans 17 amino acids. The CDR3 reads CASSQEYGTGGPDTQYF. The CDR3 DNA follows: TGCGCCAGCAGCCAAGAATACGGGACAGGGGGCCCAGATACGCAGTATTTT.

The chain has TRBV27 and TRBJ1-2; D perhaps matches TRBD1 (5 bases). V was shortened by 2 bases and J by 3 bases, with 7 bases between the two germline ends. The CDR3 is 13 amino acids. Germline V gene lookup returns CDR1 MNHEY and CDR2 SMNVEV (reference sequence). The CDR3 here is CASSLRQHYGYTF. The DNA for the CDR3 is TGTGCCAGCAGTTTACGACAGCACTATGGCTACACCTTC.

The rearrangement links TRBV4-3 to TRBJ2-4, with D perhaps matching TRBD1 (6 bases). The V gene lost 5 bases and the J gene lost 5 bases, with 10 bases spanning the gap. Germline CDR1 and CDR2: LGHNA and YSLEER. CDR3 size: 13 residues. CDR3 loop: CASSNEGENIQYF. The CDR3 DNA reads TGCGCCAGCAGCAACGAGGGGGAAAACATTCAGTACTTC.

The chain links TRBV12-3 or TRBV12-4 to TRBJ2-3, with D unresolved. This CDR3 has 13 amino acids. V lost 5 bases, J lost 0 bases, and 6 bases lay in between. CDR3 region: CASSRGSTDTQYF. CDR3 coding DNA: TGTGCCAGCAGTCGAGGTAGCACAGATACGCAGTATTTT.

There are a few counts of this clone. CDR3 nucleotide sequence: TGTGCCAGCAGCCAAGGGGTCGGGAGTACGGGTCATGGCTACACCTTC. Its translation is CASSQGVGSTGHGYTF. This rearrangement joins TRBV14 to TRBJ1-2, with D unresolved. Germline V CDR1 and CDR2: SGHDN, FVKESK. Trimming shortened V by 1 base and J by 6 bases, and 18 bases separated the two germline ends. The length of the CDR3 is 16 residues.

In this sample, this clone turned up a few times. The V call is TRBV27, the J call TRBJ1-4; TRBD1 matches at 7 bases. V lost 5 bases to trimming and J lost 8 bases; unmatched junction nucleotides: 5. Looked up from germline, CDR1 is MNHEY and CDR2 is SMNVEV (reference sequence). The CDR3 contains 13 residues. The CDR3 sequence: CASSPWTGEKLFF. In nucleotides, the CDR3 is TGTGCCAGCAGTCCCTGGACAGGCGAAAAACTGTTTTTT.

This clone occurred once. V usage is TRBV6-5 and J usage is TRBJ1-1; 10 nucleotides match TRBD1. The CDR3 extends over 15 amino acids. Germline V lookup: CDR1 MNHEY, CDR2 SVGAGI. Germline trimming cut 5 bases from V and 4 bases from J; bases unmatched to any gene: 7. The CDR3: CASSKMDRGFTEAFF. CDR3 DNA sequence: TGTGCCAGCAGTAAAATGGACAGGGGGTTCACTGAAGCTTTCTTT.

The V and J genes are TRBV29-1 and TRBJ1-1; the D gene is possibly TRBD1 (6 bases). Germline V gene data show CDR1 as SQVTM and CDR2 as ANQGSEA. Between the trimmed V and J ends, which lost 6 bases and 0 bases, there was a span of 20 bases. CDR3 size: 16 residues. CDR3 in amino acids: CSVIHGGLGVNTEAFF. The CDR3 DNA reads TGCAGCGTCATCCACGGGGGGCTGGGGGTGAACACTGAAGCTTTCTTT. The full variable domain, completed using reference TRBV29-1 and TRBJ1-1, is SAVISQKPSRDICQRGTSLTIQCQVDSQVTMMFWYRQQPGQSLTLIATANQGSEATYESGFVIDKFPISRPNLTFSTLTVSNMSPEDSSIYLCSVIHGGLGVNTEAFFGQGTRLTVV.

V is TRBV7-2 and J is TRBJ2-7; TRBD1 might be the D (6 bases). V shed 1 base and J shed 4 bases, with 14 bases lying between them. The CDR3 sequence is 15 residues long. The V gene's germline CDR1 is SGHTA and CDR2 FQGNSA. The CDR3 reads CASSLGTGTLYEQYF. Written as DNA, the CDR3 is TGTGCCAGCAGCTTAGGAACAGGGACCTTATACGAGCAGTACTTC.

The gene calls are TRBV4-1 and TRBJ1-1; 7 bases align to TRBD1. This CDR3 is 16 amino acids long. The V gene's germline CDR1 is MGHRA and CDR2 YSYEKL. V was clipped by 3 bases and J by 0 bases; unmatched bases: 7. CDR3 coding DNA: TGCGCCAGCAGCCATAAGACAGGGAACATGAACACTGAAGCTTTCTTT. It is translated as CASSHKTGNMNTEAFF.

The J gene is TRBJ2-7, the V gene TRBV6-2 or TRBV6-3, with unresolved D. V lost 0 bases to trimming and J lost 6 bases, with 9 bases between them. The CDR3 has 13 amino acids. In germline, CDR1 is MNHEY, CDR2 SVGEGT. The CDR3 DNA sequence: TGTGCCAGCAGTTACTCATATTCAGGCGAGCAGTACTTC. Its protein product is CASSYSYSGEQYF.